What follows is one TCR beta chain and its context. No cognate antigen has been identified for it. At one end, the junction sequence differs from germline, possibly due to a read error. This sample was included in a study of blood T cells in healthy people across ages (dated by TCRdb to between 2015 and 2017). General notes on the study: In model experiments, template switching captured roughly one uniquely barcoded TCR beta cDNA molecule for every two T cells. The study measured age-related changes in TCR beta repertoire diversity using deep sequencing normalized with unique cDNA molecular identifiers. The donors were divided into four age groups: young (average roughly 15 years), middle-aged (almost 40), aged (about 60) and long-lived (about 90). To avoid experimental bias, donors of different ages were spread randomly across the sequencing lanes. Two additional independent replicas of 1 million unique cDNA reads from the same blood draw were analyzed for two donors (one aged 18 to 30 and one aged 80 or older). Overall results and qualifications from the work: Compared with the aged group, the long-lived group had more naive CD4+ T cells, fewer expanded clones and increased TCR diversity, suggesting age selection. Since profiling was done on bulk unsorted PBMCs, naive and antigen-experienced compartments could not be conclusively compared. As age increased, observed TCR beta diversity per million T cells dropped in a roughly linear way, and a significant reduction was already evident by age 40. The percentage of naive T cells measured by flow cytometry correlated strongly with observed TCR beta diversity. Because donor CMV infection status was unknown, age-related changes in expanded clonotypes were potentially confounded. Total diversity estimates from one million sequenced T cells were considered lower bounds and underestimates.

From the germline V gene, CDR1 is LGHNA and CDR2 is YSLEER. The CDR3 measures 16 amino acids from cysteine to phenylalanine. CDR3 DNA only is kept here, 48 bases in frame from base 1. Libraries came from 5' RACE. For sequencing, an Illumina HiSeq 2500 was employed. A second roughly 7 to 11 cycle PCR used a sample-barcoded 5' primer and a J-beta primer mix. A template-switch 5' adaptor carrying 12 random nucleotides introduced a unique molecular identifier onto each TCR beta cDNA molecule. Each sample yielded at least 2.5 million CDR3-containing paired-end reads. The Mint cDNA synthesis kit, primed by a TRBC-specific oligonucleotide, was used to synthesize first-strand cDNA from all RNA. All cDNA was treated with uracil-DNA glycosylase and then went through a first 18-cycle PCR with the universal primers M1SS and BC2_uni_R. From the authors' description of their analysis: Normalization of each sample was performed by random selection of 1 million high-quality reads, each carrying a distinct molecular identifier. Instead of being binned into consensus sequences, reads with shared molecular identifiers were discarded. MiTCR, with a Q25 quality threshold and the strictest error-elimination algorithm, was used for CDR3 identification, clonotype clustering and error correction. Lower-bound total TCR beta diversity was estimated with a nonparametric unseen species model using Euler transformation. TCRdb trimmed public reads at Q25 via fastp, called clones via MiXCR and kept in-frame beta chains. Each entry is one CDR3 protein sequence, shown with its most common DNA and genes. These V and J calls originate from TCRdb's pipeline instead of the authors' own analysis. A total of nearly 1 million distinct CDR3 sequences appear in this sample, around 54% of them only once. In total, the top ten clones hold over 20% of the sample.

The donors were roughly 39 Caucasian individuals from Russia, aged 6 to 90 years, who were systemically healthy. Roughly 10 milliliters of peripheral blood were collected from each donor into EDTA-treated Vacutainer tubes. Ficoll-Paque density-gradient centrifugation was used to isolate PBMCs, with at least 6 million per sample. Trizol reagent was used to extract total RNA from PBMCs, with at least 5 micrograms per sample. The percentages of naive CD45RAhigh/CD27high T cells were determined by flow cytometry on a PBMC aliquot from every donor. The sequencing input was blood. The source is a woman in her fifties or sixties in good health. The chain was built from TRBV4-3 and TRBJ2-5; a tentative D match to TRBD2 spans 6 bases. The CDR3 region reads CAGSQGSGGSRGTQYF. The nucleotide sequence is TGCGCCGGCAGCCAAGGATCTGGGGGGTCGCGGGGGACCCAGTACTTC.